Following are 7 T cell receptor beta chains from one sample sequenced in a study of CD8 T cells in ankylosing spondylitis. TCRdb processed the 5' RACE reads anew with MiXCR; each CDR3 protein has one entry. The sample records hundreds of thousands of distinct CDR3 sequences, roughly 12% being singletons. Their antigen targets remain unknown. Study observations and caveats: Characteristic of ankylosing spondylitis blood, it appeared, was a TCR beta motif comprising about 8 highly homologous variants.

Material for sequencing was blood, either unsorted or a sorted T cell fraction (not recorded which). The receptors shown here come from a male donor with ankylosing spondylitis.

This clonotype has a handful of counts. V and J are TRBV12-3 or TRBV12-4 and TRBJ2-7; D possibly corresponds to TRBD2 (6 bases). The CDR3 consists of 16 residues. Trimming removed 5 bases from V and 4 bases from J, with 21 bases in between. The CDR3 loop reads CASSEGRRGVRYEQYF. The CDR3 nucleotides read TGTGCCAGCAGTGAAGGGCGGCGCGGGGTTCGTTACGAGCAGTACTTC.

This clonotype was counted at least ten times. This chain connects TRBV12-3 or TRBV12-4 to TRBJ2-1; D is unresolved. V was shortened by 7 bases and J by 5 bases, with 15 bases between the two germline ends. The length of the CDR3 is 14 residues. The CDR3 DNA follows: TGTGCCAGCACCCCCCTGGGCTACGACAATGAGCAGTTCTTC. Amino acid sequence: CASTPLGYDNEQFF.

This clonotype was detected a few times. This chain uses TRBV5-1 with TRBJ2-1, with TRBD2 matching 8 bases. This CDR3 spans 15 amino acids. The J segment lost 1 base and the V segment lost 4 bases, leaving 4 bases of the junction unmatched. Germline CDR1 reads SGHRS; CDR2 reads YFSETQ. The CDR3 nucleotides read TGCGCCAGCAGCATAACTAGCGGATCCTACAATGAGCAGTTCTTC. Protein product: CASSITSGSYNEQFF.

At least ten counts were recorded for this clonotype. The CDR3 region has the DNA TGCAGTGCGGGTGTGGTCAACACTGAAGCTTTCTTT. This encodes CSAGVVNTEAFF. The chain is built from TRBV20-1 and TRBJ1-1; D gene ambiguous. Germline loops: CDR1 DFQATT, CDR2 SNEGSKA (reference sequence). Trimming cost V 6 bases and J 2 bases, with 10 bases left between them. CDR3 length: 12 residues.

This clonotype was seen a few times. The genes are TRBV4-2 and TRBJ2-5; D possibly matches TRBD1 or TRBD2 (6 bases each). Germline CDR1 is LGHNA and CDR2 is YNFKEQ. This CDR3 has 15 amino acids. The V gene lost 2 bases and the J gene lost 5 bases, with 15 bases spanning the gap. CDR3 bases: TGTGCCAGCAGCCAAACTTGGGAAGGGGGGGAGACCCAGTACTTC. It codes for CASSQTWEGGETQYF.

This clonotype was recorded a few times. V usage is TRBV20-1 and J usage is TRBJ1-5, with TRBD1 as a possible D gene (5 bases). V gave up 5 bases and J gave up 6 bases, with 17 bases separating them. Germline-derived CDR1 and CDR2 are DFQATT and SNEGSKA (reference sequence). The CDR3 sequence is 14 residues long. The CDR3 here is CSALQAGPSQPQHF. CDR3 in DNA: TGCAGTGCTCTACAGGCAGGGCCAAGTCAGCCCCAGCATTTT.

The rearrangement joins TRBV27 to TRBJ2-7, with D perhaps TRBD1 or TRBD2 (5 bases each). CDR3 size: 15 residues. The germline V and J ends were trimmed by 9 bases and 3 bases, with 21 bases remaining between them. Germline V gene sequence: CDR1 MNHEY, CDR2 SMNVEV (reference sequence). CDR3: CARPSLGVADYEQYF. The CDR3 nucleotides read TGTGCCAGACCTAGCCTAGGGGTTGCCGACTACGAGCAGTACTTC.